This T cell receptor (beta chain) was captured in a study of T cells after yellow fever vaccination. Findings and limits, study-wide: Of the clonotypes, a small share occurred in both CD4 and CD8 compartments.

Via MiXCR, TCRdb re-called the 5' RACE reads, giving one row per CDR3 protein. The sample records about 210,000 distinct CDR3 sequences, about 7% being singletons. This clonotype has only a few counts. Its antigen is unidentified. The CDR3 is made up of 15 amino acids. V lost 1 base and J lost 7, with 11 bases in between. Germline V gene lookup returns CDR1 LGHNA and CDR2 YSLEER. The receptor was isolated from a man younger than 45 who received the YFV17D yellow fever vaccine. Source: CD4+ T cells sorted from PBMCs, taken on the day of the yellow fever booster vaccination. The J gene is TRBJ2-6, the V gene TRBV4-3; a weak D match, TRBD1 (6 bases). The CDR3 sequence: CASSQGRDTANVLTF. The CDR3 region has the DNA TGCGCCAGCAGCCAAGGCCGGGACACTGCCAACGTCCTGACTTTC.